This entry lists 4 T cell receptor beta chains sequenced from one sample in a study of cytomegalovirus exposure and HLA in healthy donors. Clones were sequenced by immunoSEQ multiplex PCR, and TCRdb holds only the in-frame ones, with some missing. The sample includes hundreds of thousands of clones, about nine tenths of them seen just once. Source material: PBMCs. These TCRs come from a woman aged 18-35 years in good health and CMV-seronegative.

V is TRBV28 and J is TRBJ2-3, with TRBD2 identical over 8 bases. The germline V gene has CDR1 MDHEN and CDR2 SYDVKM. V shed 4 bases, J shed 3 bases, and the junction held 6 bases outside the gene matches. This CDR3 contains 15 residues. The CDR3 DNA reads as TGTGCCAGCAGTTCCCCTCGGGGGGGGACAGATACGCAGTATTTT. This sequence encodes CASSSPRGGTDTQYF.

V usage is TRBV27 and J usage is TRBJ2-3; 8 bases match TRBD2. J lost 4 bases, V lost 1 base, and 7 bases had no gene match. Per the germline V gene, CDR1 is MNHEY and CDR2 is SMNVEV (reference sequence). The CDR3 is 16 residues long. The CDR3 DNA reads TGTGCCAGCAGTTTATGGGCCGGGGGGGCCCCAGATACGCAGTATTTT. It codes for CASSLWAGGAPDTQYF.

The chain joins TRBV27 to TRBJ2-7; D gene uncertain. V shed 2 bases and J shed 2 bases, with 10 bases lying between them. Germline assignment: CDR1 MNHEY and CDR2 SMNVEV (reference sequence). The CDR3 has 14 residues. CDR3 sequence: CASSLAAPPYEQYF. The CDR3 region has the DNA TGTGCCAGCAGTTTAGCGGCGCCCCCCTACGAGCAGTACTTC.

This clone is a singleton in its sample. V and J are TRBV15 and TRBJ2-4; 7 nucleotides match TRBD1. CDR1 LNHNV and CDR2 YYDKDF come from the germline V gene (reference sequence). Trimming at V came to 5 bases and at J to 6 bases, leaving 13 bases not matched to a gene. The CDR3 loop spans 16 amino acids. The CDR3 DNA reads as TGTGCCACCAGCCCCAGGGGGTCAGCTATTATAAACATTCAGTACTTC. It yields the protein CATSPRGSAIINIQYF.